This TCR beta chain emerged from a study of T-cell memory formation after mild COVID-19. TCRdb re-called the 5' RACE reads with MiXCR, one entry per CDR3 protein. The profile shows tens of thousands of distinct CDR3 sequences, roughly 26% of them singletons. Deletions cut 6 bases from V and 0 bases from J, with 17 bases between. The CDR3 loop spans 17 amino acids. This sequence was found in a man aged 18 to 30 who had mild COVID-19 (a few samples of this study predate the infection). Cell type and time point are not known. The sequenced material came from PBMCs or a T cell subset sorted from them (not recorded which). J is TRBJ2-2 and V is TRBV12-3 or TRBV12-4; unclear D gene. Here the CDR3 reads CASSFIPSESNTGELFF. Here the CDR3 DNA reads TGTGCCAGCAGCTTTATCCCGTCGGAATCGAACACCGGGGAGCTGTTTTTT.